This entry is about one T cell receptor (beta chain). This clone's antigen is unknown. No much larger clonotype is one base removed from it; base qualities were not supplied. Other DNA variants within this sample encode the same CDR3. TCR CDR3 regions were amplified from genomic DNA by multiplex PCR using the deep immunoSEQ assay. Extracted genomic DNA from each cell subset was distributed evenly across all wells of several immunoSEQ 96-well plates, and each plate was treated as a replicate. For sorted subsets, 150 to 250 ng of genomic DNA, equivalent to some 30,000 T cell genomes, went into each replicate PCR. The purified libraries were quantified using a Qubit 3.0 fluorometer, sized with a Bioanalyzer 2100, and then quantified again using the KAPA Library Quantification kit. Every immunoSEQ 96-well plate was sequenced on a dedicated single-read 150-cycle Illumina NextSeq 550 flow cell. The original methods were these. Because the immunoSEQ output included only junctional sequences and no quality scores, the filtering could not be the same as the filtering used for full-length reads. Sequences were annotated with PyIR, a Python wrapper for IgBLAST v1.9, and V/J genes and CDR3 were assigned using IMGT germline references. Reads with weak V/J assignments (E-value above 1e-6), missing CDR3, stop codons, out-of-frame junctions, or ambiguous translated residues were removed. V3J clonotypes were defined as sequences sharing the same inferred V gene, J gene, and CDR3 amino acid sequence. Percentage overlap between repertoires was calculated by dividing the number of shared unique clonotypes by the size of the smaller repertoire. Three approaches were used to assess repertoire richness: RTK rarefaction, the Chao1 estimator, and Recon v2.1 estimates of unobserved clonotypes. OLGA was used to compute generation probabilities for all TCRbeta clonotypes that the gDNA method yielded from four donors. This is the immuneACCESS table as TCRdb keeps it, with only in-frame sequences that have V and J called. A part of the clones is gone; compared with another copy, unresolved V genes explain less than half, and the rest is unexplained. V, J and clone size are taken as reported in that table, and D and trimming were inferred from the DNA itself. For this sample the table gives under 1 million clones, of which around 96% were detected only once. The top ten hold 0.2% to 0.25% of the sample.

Inclusive of the bounding cysteine and phenylalanine, the CDR3 is 11 residues long. Left in the record is the CDR3 DNA by itself, 33 bases read in frame from the first base. The CDR1 and CDR2 encoded by the germline V gene are SNHLY and FYNNEI. V and J are truncated by 4 bases and 4 bases respectively, leaving an intervening sequence of 5 bases. The sample originates from a study of shared clonotypes between healthy human individuals (dated by TCRdb to the early 2020s). About the investigation overall: A couple of women and a few men aged 18 to 49 years were included in the cohort. Different laboratories and diverse techniques were used to prepare libraries and sequence TCR repertoires, to increase sequencing depth and limit assay-specific biases. Per donor, three plates each were used for CD4 naive and CD4 memory, two for CD8 naive, and one for CD8 memory. Leukapheresis yielded between about 0.94 and 9 billion PBMCs per donor. Blood TCR repertoires of a handful of healthy adults were deeply sequenced to estimate repertoire size and the extent of clonotype sharing between individuals.

Overall study results and their limits: Pairwise subsampling indicated that sequencing depth was expected to affect the degree of clonotype sharing among donors. Across a few donors, roughly 5.1% of naive CD4, approximately 3.6% of naive CD8, under 2.5% of memory CD4, and approximately 0.42% of memory CD8 clonotypes were shared. Incomplete sequencing was indicated by rarefaction of sorted-subset datasets, despite the large sequencing depth. Higher generation probabilities were observed for clonotypes shared by all four sorted-subset donors than for non-shared clonotypes. Sampling was restricted to blood, and TCR repertoires in tissues likely differ from the TCR repertoires found in blood. The small number of donors limited the genetic and exposure-history diversity represented. Naive subsets generally had larger estimated clonotype richness than memory subsets did.

For the CD8 naive samples, CD45RO-negative cells were positively selected for CCR7, yielding a CD45RA+CCR7+ population from which TemRA cells were excluded. Donors were healthy HIV-negative adults with no recently reported acute infections or vaccinations. Every donor was a Caucasian adult residing in Nashville, Tennessee, USA. Blood was obtained by leukapheresis, after which PBMCs were separated by Ficoll-Histopaque density gradient centrifugation and cryopreserved in liquid nitrogen vapor phase. Purity and quantity of every magnetically sorted T cell population were checked by analytical flow cytometry. Genomic DNA was isolated from every sorted fraction and measured by UV absorbance on a Nanodrop 2000c.

Sequenced sample: naive CD8+ T cells sorted from blood. Per the publication, the cell subset or site label means: CD45RA+CCR7+. The sequence derives from a man aged 30 to 45 in good health. The chain was built from TRBV2 and TRBJ2-7, with the D gene call left open. Here is the DNA: TGTGCCAGCAGTGGAAGGTACGAGCAGTACTTC. Its translation is CASSGRYEQYF.